The subject of this entry is one T cell receptor beta chain. The data were taken from a study of blood T cell repertoires in COVID-19. Turning to the study itself: The United States, Italy and Spain provided the acute and convalescent COVID-19 samples. Sources were T cells, B-cell-depleted T cells, or PBMCs; the material itself was cDNA or gDNA.

As handled by the study authors: Amplified reference gene primers provided the basis for estimating nucleated cell counts. Sequenced by immunoSEQ multiplex PCR; TCRdb stores in-frame clones only, minus some. V and J calls and clone size are those listed in that table; D and trimming were worked out from the DNA. The sample lists under 200,000 clones; 65% to 85% were seen once. The germline CDR1 and CDR2 sequences are LNHDA and SQIVND (reference sequence). CDR3 length: 14 amino acids. V lost 5 bases and J 1 base, leaving 9 bases between the germline ends. This sequence originates from a woman aged 80 or over with acute or convalescent COVID-19. This chain connects TRBV19 to TRBJ1-3, with D uncertain. Sequenced: peripheral blood. For the CDR3, the DNA is TGTGCCAGTAGTCGCGAAACGTCTGGAAACACCATATATTTT. Encoded protein: CASSRETSGNTIYF. Supplemented by reference TRBV19 and TRBJ1-3, the full variable domain reads DGGITQSPKYLFRKEGQNVTLSCEQNLNHDAMYWYRQDPGQGLRLIYYSQIVNDFQKGDIAEGYSVSREKKESFPLTVTSAQKNPTAFYLCASSRETSGNTIYFGEGSWLTVV.